This TCR beta chain was profiled in a study of human T cells and chemical hapten exposure. Across the whole study: The patients, most of them female, presented with alopecia areata, totalis or universalis.

This CDR3 is 14 amino acids long. Per the germline V gene, CDR1 is SGHDT and CDR2 is YYEEEE. With 0 bases removed from V and 4 bases from J, the gap between germline ends came to 9 bases. This clonotype was recorded many times. Its antigen is currently unknown. Indicated time point: patch test 1, 2 weeks after DPC sensitization. Treatment denoted: therapeutic diphenylcyclopropenone sensitization with weekly scalp DPC. RNA extraction used unfractionated whole blood as the source of total RNA. Overall study results and limits: PT1 expanded TCR numbers tracked positively with patch test score. Versus controls, significantly more large CDR3 similarity clusters arose from expanded TCRs.

TCRdb called the RACE reads again in MiXCR, with one record for every CDR3 protein. The sample shows approximately 34,000 distinct CDR3 sequences, 5% to 7% of them seen only once. The chain employs TRBV5-6 and TRBJ2-3, with a possible D match to TRBD1 (5 bases). Specimen: whole blood, collected in connection with sensitization to the hapten diphenylcyclopropenone (DPC). The TCR was taken from a woman aged 30 to 39 with alopecia areata. Some clones in this sample may be carry-over from other donors' samples. CDR3 coding DNA: TGTGCCAGCAGCTTGGTCCAGGGCTCAGATACGCAGTATTTT. Its translation is CASSLVQGSDTQYF.